This is a list of T cell receptor beta chains from one sample in a study of blood T cell repertoires in COVID-19. Produced via immunoSEQ multiplex PCR; TCRdb's table is partial and in-frame only. The profile shows more than 80,000 clones, about 82% of them singletons. Sequenced sample: peripheral blood. The source of these receptors is a man between 50 and 59 years old with active COVID-19. The CDR3 runs from the conserved cysteine through the conserved F or W. The order of the fields is clone size, J gene, D gene, V gene, CDR3 DNA, CDR3 protein. D genes are given only for firm matches. Only part of the rows carry a size: once, few, many, or a class if the clone is expanded.

size: -; J: TRBJ2-2; D: -; V: TRBV7-9; DNA: TGTGCCAGCAGCTTAGGGGGCGGAACCGGGGAGCTGTTTTTT; CDR3: CASSLGGGTGELFF
size: -; J: TRBJ2-5; D: TRBD1; V: TRBV7-8; DNA: TGTGCCAGCCGCACCGGCCAGGGGGTTCTAGAGACCCAGTACTTC; CDR3: CASRTGQGVLETQYF
size: -; J: TRBJ2-4; D: -; V: TRBV19; DNA: TGTGCCAGTAGTATAATACCTCTCCAGGGTAAAAACATTCAGTACTTC; CDR3: CASSIIPLQGKNIQYF
size: -; J: TRBJ1-5; D: -; V: TRBV6-1; DNA: TGTGCCAGCAGTGAGCAGGGGTCGCAGCCCCAGCATTTT; CDR3: CASSEQGSQPQHF
size: once; J: TRBJ1-4; D: -; V: TRBV11-2; DNA: TGTGCCAGCAGCTTATATCGGGTGGGTGGGGGCGTGAATGAAAAACTGTTTTTT; CDR3: CASSLYRVGGGVNEKLFF
size: -; J: TRBJ2-3; D: -; V: TRBV9; DNA: TGTGCCAGCGGGCTGGAAGGAACAGATACGCAGTATTTT; CDR3: CASGLEGTDTQYF
size: -; J: TRBJ2-2; D: TRBD1; V: TRBV4-1; DNA: TGCGCCAGCAGCAAGGGACAGGGGGACACCGGGGAGCTGTTTTTT; CDR3: CASSKGQGDTGELFF
size: -; J: TRBJ2-7; D: -; V: TRBV19; DNA: TGTGCCAGTAGTATCGAGGGTAACTACGAGCAGTACTTC; CDR3: CASSIEGNYEQYF
size: -; J: TRBJ1-2; D: TRBD1; V: TRBV28; DNA: TGTGCCAGCAGTACAGGGACAGCATATGGCTACACCTTC; CDR3: CASSTGTAYGYTF
size: few; J: TRBJ2-7; D: -; V: TRBV7-8; DNA: TGTGCCAGCAGCGCATACAGGCTCTTAAGCTCCTACGAGCAGTACTTC; CDR3: CASSAYRLLSSYEQYF
size: -; J: TRBJ2-1; D: TRBD1; V: TRBV5-4; DNA: TGTGCCAGCAGCCAGGGACAGGGGGCCCGCGTAGAGCAGTTCTTC; CDR3: CASSQGQGARVEQFF
size: few; J: TRBJ2-2; D: TRBD1; V: TRBV29-1; DNA: TGCAGCGGGGGACAGGGAGCCGGGGAGCTGTTTTTT; CDR3: CSGGQGAGELFF
size: once; J: TRBJ2-7; D: TRBD2; V: TRBV5-6; DNA: TGTGCCAGCAGCTCCACACAACTACTAGCGGGATCCTACGAGCAGTACTTC; CDR3: CASSSTQLLAGSYEQYF
size: -; J: TRBJ1-3; D: TRBD1; V: TRBV9; DNA: TGTGCCAGCAGCGTAGTTCAGGGGGGAGGAAACACCATATATTTT; CDR3: CASSVVQGGGNTIYF
size: -; J: TRBJ2-5; D: TRBD2; V: TRBV13; DNA: TGTGCCAGCAGCTTTTTGACTAGCGGGGATTCCCCCGTGACCCAGTACTTC; CDR3: CASSFLTSGDSPVTQYF
size: -; J: TRBJ1-3; D: -; V: TRBV4-2; DNA: TGTGCCAGCAGCCAAGATGGGAGTTACATAAACACCATATATTTT; CDR3: CASSQDGSYINTIYF
size: -; J: TRBJ2-5; D: -; V: TRBV11-2; DNA: TGTGCCAGCAGCTTAGATCCAGCGGAGTACCAAGAGACCCAGTACTTC; CDR3: CASSLDPAEYQETQYF
size: -; J: TRBJ2-7; D: -; V: TRBV2; DNA: TGTGCCAGCAGTAGGAGGGCCGAGAGCTCCTACGAGCAGTACTTC; CDR3: CASSRRAESSYEQYF
size: -; J: TRBJ2-7; D: TRBD2; V: TRBV5-4; DNA: TGTGCCAGCAGCTCAGAGACTAGCGGAGGGCGTGAGCAGTACTTC; CDR3: CASSSETSGGREQYF
size: -; J: TRBJ2-3; D: TRBD1; V: TRBV24-1; DNA: TGTGCCACCAGTGATTTTACCCCAAACGAGGACAGGGGGCGCACAGATACGCAGTATTTT; CDR3: CATSDFTPNEDRGRTDTQYF
size: -; J: TRBJ2-7; D: TRBD1; V: TRBV28; DNA: TGTGCCAGCAGTTTACCCCGGACAGGGAATTCCTACGAGCAGTACTTC; CDR3: CASSLPRTGNSYEQYF
size: -; J: TRBJ2-3; D: -; V: TRBV11-2; DNA: TGTGCCAGCAGCTTTATGTATTCGGGGGGCAGCCCCGATACGCAGTATTTT; CDR3: CASSFMYSGGSPDTQYF
size: -; J: TRBJ1-1; D: TRBD1; V: TRBV11-1; DNA: TGTGCCAGCAGCTCCCGGGACAGGGGGGACACTGAAGCTTTCTTT; CDR3: CASSSRDRGDTEAFF
size: -; J: TRBJ2-7; D: -; V: TRBV27; DNA: TGTGCCAGCAGTTCCGGGACTCCGCGTCTGCCGTACTTC; CDR3: CASSSGTPRLPYF
size: -; J: TRBJ2-1; D: TRBD2; V: TRBV3-1/TRBV3-2; DNA: TGTGCCAGCAGCCAACGCGGGGGGGCCGATGAGCAGTTCTTC; CDR3: CASSQRGGADEQFF
size: -; J: TRBJ1-2; D: TRBD1; V: TRBV6-6; DNA: TGTGCCAGCAGTTACCCCGGACAGGGTGGGAACTATGGCTACACCTTC; CDR3: CASSYPGQGGNYGYTF
size: -; J: TRBJ2-5; D: -; V: TRBV5-4; DNA: TGTGCCAGCAGCCGTAGGGGGTTCCAAGAGACCCAGTACTTC; CDR3: CASSRRGFQETQYF
size: -; J: TRBJ2-2; D: TRBD1; V: TRBV6-5; DNA: TGTGCCAGCAGTTACTGGGGGACAGGGAGCACCGGGGAGCTGTTTTTT; CDR3: CASSYWGTGSTGELFF
size: -; J: TRBJ2-3; D: -; V: TRBV28; DNA: TGTGCCAGCACCACTCCGGGAATGACGCAGTATTTT; CDR3: CASTTPGMTQYF
size: -; J: TRBJ2-3; D: -; V: TRBV6-2/TRBV6-3; DNA: TGTGCCAGCAGTTACCCGACTATGGGAGCGGGCACGGTCACAGATACGCAGTATTTT; CDR3: CASSYPTMGAGTVTDTQYF
size: -; J: TRBJ2-1; D: -; V: TRBV3-1/TRBV3-2; DNA: TGTGCCAGCACTCCGACGTCTAGCTCCTACAATGAGCAGTTCTTC; CDR3: CASTPTSSSYNEQFF
size: -; J: TRBJ1-1; D: -; V: TRBV2; DNA: TGTGCCAGCAGTGGCGGGGGGTCGAACACTGAAGCTTTCTTT; CDR3: CASSGGGSNTEAFF
size: -; J: TRBJ2-7; D: TRBD2; V: TRBV28; DNA: TGTGCCAGCAGATCGACTAGCGCAGCGTACGAGCAGTACTTC; CDR3: CASRSTSAAYEQYF
size: -; J: TRBJ2-1; D: TRBD1; V: TRBV11-3; DNA: TGTGCCAGCAGCTTAGGGGACAGCCGCTGGAATGAGCAGTTCTTC; CDR3: CASSLGDSRWNEQFF
size: few; J: TRBJ2-2; D: -; V: TRBV5-4; DNA: TGTGCCAGCAGCTTGGATAGGAACACCGGGGAGCTGTTTTTT; CDR3: CASSLDRNTGELFF
size: -; J: TRBJ2-7; D: TRBD2; V: TRBV6-5; DNA: TGTGCCAGCAGTTACAGCGGGACGTACGAGCAGTACTTC; CDR3: CASSYSGTYEQYF
size: -; J: TRBJ2-2; D: -; V: TRBV4-1; DNA: TGCGCCAGCAAAATCGGAGGGACGAACACCGGGGAGCTGTTTTTT; CDR3: CASKIGGTNTGELFF
size: -; J: TRBJ2-5; D: -; V: TRBV10-3; DNA: TGTGCCATCAGTGACCCTTCAGGGGCCCAAGAGACCCAGTACTTC; CDR3: CAISDPSGAQETQYF
size: few; J: TRBJ1-5; D: TRBD1; V: TRBV19; DNA: TGTGCCATCGACCCGGGGCGGACAGGCTTCAATCAGCCCCAGCATTTT; CDR3: CAIDPGRTGFNQPQHF
size: -; J: TRBJ1-2; D: -; V: TRBV28; DNA: TGTGCCAGCAGGGTACCGGGACTTAGCTATGGCTACACCTTC; CDR3: CASRVPGLSYGYTF
size: -; J: TRBJ2-7; D: -; V: TRBV6-2/TRBV6-3; DNA: TGTGCCAGCAGTACGGAAAGACAGATCAGGTACGAGCAGTACTTC; CDR3: CASSTERQIRYEQYF
size: -; J: TRBJ2-7; D: TRBD2; V: TRBV7-2; DNA: TGTGCCAGCAGCCCAACTAGCGGAAGCTACCACGAGCAGTACTTC; CDR3: CASSPTSGSYHEQYF
size: -; J: TRBJ1-3; D: -; V: TRBV9; DNA: TGTGCCAGCAGCTCTGGCAACTCTGGAAACACCATATATTTT; CDR3: CASSSGNSGNTIYF
size: -; J: TRBJ2-4; D: -; V: TRBV28; DNA: TGTGCCAGCAGCCCGAGCGGGTGGGGGGTTACCAAAAACATTCAGTACTTC; CDR3: CASSPSGWGVTKNIQYF
size: -; J: TRBJ1-5; D: TRBD1; V: TRBV28; DNA: TGTGCCAGCAGTTTATCTATAAGGACAGGGAAAGGTAGCAATCAGCCCCAGCATTTT; CDR3: CASSLSIRTGKGSNQPQHF
size: once; J: TRBJ2-1; D: TRBD1; V: TRBV27; DNA: TGTGCCAGCAGTAATGGGACAGGGTTTCAAGATGAGCAGTTCTTC; CDR3: CASSNGTGFQDEQFF
size: -; J: TRBJ2-2; D: TRBD1; V: TRBV4-3; DNA: TGCGCCAGCAGCCAAATAGGGGGCCCCGGGGAGCTGTTTTTT; CDR3: CASSQIGGPGELFF
size: -; J: TRBJ1-2; D: TRBD1; V: TRBV5-5; DNA: TGTGCCAGCAGCTTGCAAACAGGGGACTATGGCTACACCTTC; CDR3: CASSLQTGDYGYTF
size: few; J: TRBJ2-1; D: TRBD1; V: TRBV3-1/TRBV3-2; DNA: TGTGCCAGCAGCCCCCGGGACAGGGGTGAGCAGTTCTTC; CDR3: CASSPRDRGEQFF
size: few; J: TRBJ1-5; D: TRBD1; V: TRBV19; DNA: TGTGCCAGTAGTATCGGACAGGGTAGCAATCAGCCCCAGCATTTT; CDR3: CASSIGQGSNQPQHF
size: few; J: TRBJ2-3; D: TRBD2; V: TRBV24-1; DNA: TGTGCCACCAGTGACAGGACTAGCGGACGAACCACAGATACGCAGTATTTT; CDR3: CATSDRTSGRTTDTQYF
size: -; J: TRBJ2-3; D: TRBD1; V: TRBV5-5; DNA: TGTGCCAGCAGCGGAGCCGGGACAGGGGGCCTAGGGGCAGATACGCAGTATTTT; CDR3: CASSGAGTGGLGADTQYF
size: -; J: TRBJ2-7; D: TRBD2; V: TRBV7-6; DNA: TGTGCCAGCAGCTTAGGGGCTAGCGGGCGCTCCTACGAGCAGTACTTC; CDR3: CASSLGASGRSYEQYF
size: once; J: TRBJ2-5; D: -; V: TRBV24-1; DNA: TGTGCCACCAGTGATGGGGGAACAGGGCGCCAAGAGACCCAGTACTTC; CDR3: CATSDGGTGRQETQYF
size: -; J: TRBJ2-7; D: TRBD2; V: TRBV15; DNA: TGTGCCACCAGCACCAGTCGACTAGCGGCCTCCTACGAGCAGTACTTC; CDR3: CATSTSRLAASYEQYF
size: -; J: TRBJ2-1; D: -; V: TRBV24-1; DNA: TGTGCCACCCAAACTAGCCGAAGCTCCTACAATGAGCAGTTCTTC; CDR3: CATQTSRSSYNEQFF
size: -; J: TRBJ2-5; D: TRBD1; V: TRBV5-1; DNA: TGCGCCAGCAGCCAACAGGGGCACCAAGAGACCCAGTACTTC; CDR3: CASSQQGHQETQYF